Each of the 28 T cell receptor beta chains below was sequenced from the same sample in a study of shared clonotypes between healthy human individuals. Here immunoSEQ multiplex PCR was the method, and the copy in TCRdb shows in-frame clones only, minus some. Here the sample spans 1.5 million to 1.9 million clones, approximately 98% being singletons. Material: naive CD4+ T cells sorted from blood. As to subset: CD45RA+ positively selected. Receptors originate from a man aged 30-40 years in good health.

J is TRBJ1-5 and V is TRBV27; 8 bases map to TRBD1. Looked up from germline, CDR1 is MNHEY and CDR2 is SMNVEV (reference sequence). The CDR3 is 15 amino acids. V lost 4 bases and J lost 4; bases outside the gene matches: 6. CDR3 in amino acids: CASSSRTGWNQPQHF. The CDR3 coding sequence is TGTGCCAGCAGTTCCCGGACAGGGTGGAATCAGCCCCAGCATTTT.

The CDR3, as DNA: TGTGCCAGCAGTCCTTCCCCGGGGTACTATGGCTACACCTTC. Protein sequence: CASSPSPGYYGYTF. The rearrangement uses TRBV6-1 and TRBJ1-2; D is unresolved. V was cut by 5 bases and J by 3 bases, with 13 bases left in between. The germline V gene encodes CDR1 MNHNS and CDR2 SASEGT. The CDR3 has 14 residues.

This CDR3 reads CASSSWDASYNEQFF. Here the CDR3 DNA reads TGTGCCAGCAGTTCCTGGGACGCCTCCTACAATGAGCAGTTCTTC. V gene TRBV28 combines with J gene TRBJ2-1; tentatively, D is TRBD1 or TRBD2 (5 bases each). Germline CDR1 MDHEN, CDR2 SYDVKM. The CDR3 length is 15 residues. Trimming pared 4 bases from V and 0 bases from J, leaving 10 bases between.

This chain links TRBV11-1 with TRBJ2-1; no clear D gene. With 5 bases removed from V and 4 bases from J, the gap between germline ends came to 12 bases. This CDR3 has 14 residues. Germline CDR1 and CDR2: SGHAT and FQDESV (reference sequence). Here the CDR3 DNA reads TGTGCCAGCAGCCCACCGACCGAATACAATGAGCAGTTCTTC. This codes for CASSPPTEYNEQFF. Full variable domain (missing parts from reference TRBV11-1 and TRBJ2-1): EAEVAQSPRYKITEKSQAVAFWCDPISGHATLYWYRQILGQGPELLVQFQDESVVDDSQLPKDRFSAERLKGVDSTLKIQPAELGDSAMYLCASSPPTEYNEQFFGPGTRLTVL.

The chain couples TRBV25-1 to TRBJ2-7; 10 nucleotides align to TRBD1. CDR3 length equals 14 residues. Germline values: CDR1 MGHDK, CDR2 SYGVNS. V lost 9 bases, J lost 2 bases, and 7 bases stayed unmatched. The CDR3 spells CASISGTGAYEQYF. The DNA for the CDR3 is TGTGCCAGTATCTCCGGGACAGGGGCCTACGAGCAGTACTTC.

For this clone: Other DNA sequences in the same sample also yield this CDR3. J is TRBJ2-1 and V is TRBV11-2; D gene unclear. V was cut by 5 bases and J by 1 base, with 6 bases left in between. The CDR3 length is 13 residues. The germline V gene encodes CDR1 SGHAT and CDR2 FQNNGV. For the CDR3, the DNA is TGTGCCAGCAGCCTTGGGTCCTACAATGAGCAGTTCTTC. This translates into CASSLGSYNEQFF.

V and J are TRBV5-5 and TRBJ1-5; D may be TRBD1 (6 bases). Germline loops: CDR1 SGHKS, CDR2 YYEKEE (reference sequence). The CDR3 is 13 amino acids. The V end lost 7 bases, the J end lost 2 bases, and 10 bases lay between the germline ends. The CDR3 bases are TGTGCCAGCGATCCAGGGGGCAATCAGCCCCAGCATTTT. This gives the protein CASDPGGNQPQHF.

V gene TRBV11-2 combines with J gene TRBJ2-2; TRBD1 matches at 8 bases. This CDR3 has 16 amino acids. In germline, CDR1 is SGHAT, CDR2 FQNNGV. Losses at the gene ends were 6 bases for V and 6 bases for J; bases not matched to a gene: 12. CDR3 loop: CASSPKTPRGPGELFF. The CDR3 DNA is TGTGCCAGCAGTCCCAAAACACCCAGGGGGCCCGGGGAGCTGTTTTTT.

CDR3 protein: CASSTYPGLAGGADTQYF. The CDR3 DNA sequence: TGTGCCAGCAGTACATACCCAGGTCTTGCGGGAGGCGCAGATACGCAGTATTTT. The chain carries TRBV28 and TRBJ2-3; 8 bases agree with TRBD2. The germline gives CDR1 MDHEN, CDR2 SYDVKM. This CDR3 has 18 amino acids. V lost 5 bases to trimming and J lost 4 bases; unmatched junction nucleotides: 17.

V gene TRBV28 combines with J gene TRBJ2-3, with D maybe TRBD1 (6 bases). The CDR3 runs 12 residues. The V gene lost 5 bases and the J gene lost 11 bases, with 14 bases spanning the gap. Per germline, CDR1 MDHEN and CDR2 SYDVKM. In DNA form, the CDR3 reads TGTGCCAGCAGTCCGCAGGGGACAAAGCAGTATTTT. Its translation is CASSPQGTKQYF.

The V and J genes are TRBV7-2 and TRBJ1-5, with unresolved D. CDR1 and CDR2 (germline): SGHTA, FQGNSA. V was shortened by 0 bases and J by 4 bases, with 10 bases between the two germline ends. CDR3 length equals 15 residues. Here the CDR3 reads CASSLAGSPNQPQHF. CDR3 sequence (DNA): TGTGCCAGCAGCTTAGCAGGGTCACCTAATCAGCCCCAGCATTTT. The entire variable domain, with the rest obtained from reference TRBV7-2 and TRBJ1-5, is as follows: GAGVSQSPSNKVTEKGKDVELRCDPISGHTALYWYRQSLGQGLEFLIYFQGNSAPDKSGLPSDRFSAERTGGSVSTLTIQRTQQEDSAVYLCASSLAGSPNQPQHFGDGTRLSIL.

The CDR3 is CASSDPGGPAYNEQFF. CDR3 bases: TGTGCCAGCAGTGACCCAGGGGGCCCAGCCTACAATGAGCAGTTCTTC. The rearrangement uses TRBV25-1 and TRBJ2-1; 8 bases align to TRBD1. The germline V gene encodes CDR1 MGHDK and CDR2 SYGVNS. The CDR3 covers 16 residues. With V trimmed by 3 bases and J by 2 bases, 6 bases remained unmatched. Using reference TRBV25-1 and TRBJ2-1 for the parts outside the CDR3, the full variable domain is EADIYQTPRYLVIGTGKKITLECSQTMGHDKMYWYQQDPGMELHLIHYSYGVNSTEKGDLSSESTVSRIRTEHFPLTLESARPSHTSQYLCASSDPGGPAYNEQFFGPGTRLTVL.

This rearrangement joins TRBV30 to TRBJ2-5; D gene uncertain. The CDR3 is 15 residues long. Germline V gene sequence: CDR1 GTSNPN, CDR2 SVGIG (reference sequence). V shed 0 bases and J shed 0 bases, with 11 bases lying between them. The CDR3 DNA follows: TGTGCCTGGAGTGTGCCCGACCCGTACCAAGAGACCCAGTACTTC. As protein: CAWSVPDPYQETQYF.

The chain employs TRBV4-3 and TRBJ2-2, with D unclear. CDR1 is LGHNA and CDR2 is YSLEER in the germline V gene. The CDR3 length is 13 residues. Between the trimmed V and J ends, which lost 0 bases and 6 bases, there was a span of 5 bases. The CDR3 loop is CASSQELPGELFF. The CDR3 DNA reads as TGCGCCAGCAGCCAAGAGTTGCCCGGGGAGCTGTTTTTT.

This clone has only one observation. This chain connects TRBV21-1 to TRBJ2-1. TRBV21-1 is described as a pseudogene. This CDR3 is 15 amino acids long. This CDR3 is CASSKSGRGDNEQFF. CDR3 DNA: TGTGCCAGCAGCAAATCGGGACGGGGAGACAATGAGCAGTTCTTC.

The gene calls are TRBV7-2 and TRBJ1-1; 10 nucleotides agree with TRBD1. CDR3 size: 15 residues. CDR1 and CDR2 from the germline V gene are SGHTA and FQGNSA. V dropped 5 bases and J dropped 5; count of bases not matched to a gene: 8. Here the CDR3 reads CASSTKTGGSTEAFF. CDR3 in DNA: TGTGCCAGCAGCACAAAGACAGGGGGCTCTACTGAAGCTTTCTTT.

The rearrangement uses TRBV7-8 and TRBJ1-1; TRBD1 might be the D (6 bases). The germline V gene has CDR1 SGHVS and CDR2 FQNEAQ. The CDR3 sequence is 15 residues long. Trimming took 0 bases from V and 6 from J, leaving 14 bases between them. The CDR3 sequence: CASSLAQGMDSEAFF. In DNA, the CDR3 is TGTGCCAGCAGCTTAGCGCAGGGGATGGACTCTGAAGCTTTCTTT.

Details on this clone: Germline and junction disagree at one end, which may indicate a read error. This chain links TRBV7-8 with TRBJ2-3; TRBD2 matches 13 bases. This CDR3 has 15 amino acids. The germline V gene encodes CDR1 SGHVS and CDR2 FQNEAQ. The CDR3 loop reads CASSLAETSGRSQYF. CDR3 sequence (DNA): TGTGCCAGCAGCCTAGCCGAGACTAGCGGGAGGTCGCAGTATTTT.

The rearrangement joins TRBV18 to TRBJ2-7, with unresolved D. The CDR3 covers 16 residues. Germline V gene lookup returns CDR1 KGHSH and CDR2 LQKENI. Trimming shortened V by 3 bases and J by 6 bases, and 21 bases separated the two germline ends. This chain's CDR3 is CASSPISDGLGLEQYF. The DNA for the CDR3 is TGTGCCAGCTCACCGATTTCCGACGGATTAGGGCTCGAGCAGTACTTC.

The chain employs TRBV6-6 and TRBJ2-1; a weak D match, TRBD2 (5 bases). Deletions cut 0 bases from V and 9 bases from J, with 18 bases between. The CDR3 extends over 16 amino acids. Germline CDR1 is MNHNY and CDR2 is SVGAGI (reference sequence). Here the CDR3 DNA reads TGTGCCAGCAGTTACTCGTCTGAGCGGTTGGCTTTTGAGCAGTTCTTC. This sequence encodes CASSYSSERLAFEQFF.

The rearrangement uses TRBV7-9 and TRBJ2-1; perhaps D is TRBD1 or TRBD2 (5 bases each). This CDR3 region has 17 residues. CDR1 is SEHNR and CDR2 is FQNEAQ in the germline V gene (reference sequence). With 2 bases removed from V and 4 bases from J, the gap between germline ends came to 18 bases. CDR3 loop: CASSLSGWGTAYNEQFF. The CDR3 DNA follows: TGTGCCAGCAGCTTATCGGGCTGGGGGACGGCTTACAATGAGCAGTTCTTC.

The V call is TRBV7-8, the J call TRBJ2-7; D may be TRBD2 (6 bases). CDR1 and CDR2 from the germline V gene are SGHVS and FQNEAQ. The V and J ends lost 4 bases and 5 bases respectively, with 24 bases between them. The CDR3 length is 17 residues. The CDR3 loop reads CASSSQIVVGSRNEQYF. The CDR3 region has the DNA TGTGCCAGCAGCTCACAAATCGTGGTCGGGAGTAGAAACGAGCAGTACTTC. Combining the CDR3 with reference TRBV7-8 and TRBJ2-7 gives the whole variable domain GAGVSQSPRYKVAKRGQDVALRCDPISGHVSLFWYQQALGQGPEFLTYFQNEAQLDKSGLPSDRFFAERPEGSVSTLKIQRTQQEDSAVYLCASSSQIVVGSRNEQYFGPGTRLTVT.

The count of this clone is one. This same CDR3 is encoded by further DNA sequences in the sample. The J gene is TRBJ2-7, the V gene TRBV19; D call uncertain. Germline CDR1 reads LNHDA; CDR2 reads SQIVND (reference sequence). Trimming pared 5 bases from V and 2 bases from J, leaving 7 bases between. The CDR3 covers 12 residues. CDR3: CASSQSTYEQYF. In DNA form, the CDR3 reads TGTGCCAGTAGTCAATCAACCTACGAGCAGTACTTC.

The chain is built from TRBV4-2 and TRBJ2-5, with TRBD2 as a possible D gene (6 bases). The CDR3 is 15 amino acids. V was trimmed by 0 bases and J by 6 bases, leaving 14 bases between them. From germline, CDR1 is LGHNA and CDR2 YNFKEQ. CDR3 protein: CASSQERGNKQTQYF. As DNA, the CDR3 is TGTGCCAGCAGCCAAGAACGGGGGAACAAACAGACCCAGTACTTC.

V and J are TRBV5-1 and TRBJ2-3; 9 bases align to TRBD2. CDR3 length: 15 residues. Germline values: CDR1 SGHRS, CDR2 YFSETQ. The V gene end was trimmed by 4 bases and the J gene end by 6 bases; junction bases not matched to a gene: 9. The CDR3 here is CASSTSGSRGDTQYF. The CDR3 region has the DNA TGCGCCAGCAGCACTAGCGGGTCACGAGGGGATACGCAGTATTTT.

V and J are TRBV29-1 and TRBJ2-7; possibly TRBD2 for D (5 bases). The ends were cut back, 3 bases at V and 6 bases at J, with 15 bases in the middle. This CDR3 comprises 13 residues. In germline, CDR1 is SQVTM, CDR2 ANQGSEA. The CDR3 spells CSVDKGRDSEQYF. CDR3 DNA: TGCAGCGTTGACAAAGGCCGGGATTCCGAGCAGTACTTC.

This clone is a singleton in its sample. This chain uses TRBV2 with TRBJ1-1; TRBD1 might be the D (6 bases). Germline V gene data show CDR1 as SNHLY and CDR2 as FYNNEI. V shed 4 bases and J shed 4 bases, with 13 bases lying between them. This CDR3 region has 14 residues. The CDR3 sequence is CASSVDSGGTEAFF. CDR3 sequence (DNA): TGTGCCAGCAGTGTGGACAGTGGGGGCACTGAAGCTTTCTTT.

The CDR3 loop reads CASSSPDRENEQFF. CDR3 nucleotides: TGTGCCAGCAGCTCCCCGGACAGGGAAAATGAGCAGTTCTTC. V is TRBV11-3 and J is TRBJ2-1; 8 bases align to TRBD1. Germline loops: CDR1 SGHNT, CDR2 YENEEA. The CDR3 is made up of 14 amino acids. V was clipped by 4 bases and J by 7 bases; unmatched bases: 6.